There are many counts of the clone carrying this T cell receptor beta chain. Its antigen remains unknown. With V trimmed by 3 bases and J by 6 bases, 12 bases remained unmatched. The germline V gene has CDR1 SNHLY and CDR2 FYNNEI. The CDR3 is 16 amino acids. Time point in this sample: persistent/refractory GD, antithyroid drugs over 5 years with positive TRAb. Extracted PBMC RNA gave rise to the TCR library. It was American Thyroid Association guidelines that determined Graves' disease diagnosis. This entry is derived from a study of regulatory T cells in long-lasting Graves disease. Study findings and constraints: It was peripheral blood alone, not thyroid tissue, that was studied. Among persistent patients, a larger number of public clonotypes were shared (around 2,700) than among newly diagnosed patients (about 970). TRBV28, TRBJ1-2 and TRBJ2-5 were segments that persistent disease favored.

Arm-PCR of CDR3 regions and iRepertoire HTBI primers were the basis on which TCR beta libraries were built. MiXCR was run by TCRdb on the multiplex PCR reads, yielding one entry per CDR3 protein. This sample has 310,000 or so distinct CDR3 sequences, with about 20% found just once. The chain recombines TRBV2 with TRBJ2-7, with TRBD2 matching 9 bases. This receptor was identified in a female donor with Graves disease. The sequenced sample was peripheral blood mononuclear cells (PBMCs), obtained when the disease was refractory, from a patient treated with antithyroid drugs. The CDR3 here is CASSELAGGRAFEQYF. The CDR3, as DNA: TGTGCCAGCAGTGAGTTGGCGGGCGGGAGGGCCTTCGAGCAGTACTTC.